Shown below are 22 T cell receptor beta chains from a single sample sequenced in a study of identifying expanded T cells in peripheral blood. Method: immunoSEQ multiplex PCR; TCRdb's copy keeps in-frame clones and lacks some. Here the sample spans approximately 100,000 clones, 70% to 90% being singletons. Sequences were obtained from blood. Every receptor here comes from a person aged 18 to 69 in good health.

J is TRBJ1-5 and V is TRBV7-2; D gene unclear. The CDR3 covers 13 residues. The germline gives CDR1 SGHTA, CDR2 FQGNSA. V was shortened by 3 bases and J by 7 bases, with 10 bases between the two germline ends. This chain's CDR3 is CASSLVLDQPQHF. The CDR3 coding sequence is TGTGCCAGCAGCTTGGTCCTGGACCAGCCCCAGCATTTT. Drawing the rest from reference TRBV7-2 and TRBJ1-5, the complete variable domain is GAGVSQSPSNKVTEKGKDVELRCDPISGHTALYWYRQSLGQGLEFLIYFQGNSAPDKSGLPSDRFSAERTGGSVSTLTIQRTQQEDSAVYLCASSLVLDQPQHFGDGTRLSIL.

This chain connects TRBV7-2 to TRBJ1-3, with a possible D match to TRBD1 (5 bases). V lost 4 bases and J 1 base, leaving 8 bases between the germline ends. CDR1 SGHTA and CDR2 FQGNSA come from the germline V gene. The CDR3 consists of 14 residues. The CDR3 DNA reads TGTGCCAGCAGCTCAGGGTTTTCTGGAAACACCATATATTTT. Translated, it gives CASSSGFSGNTIYF.

The V gene is TRBV4-3, the J gene TRBJ2-1; D might be TRBD1 or TRBD2, each matching 5 bases. The CDR3 contains 18 residues. Germline CDR1 LGHNA, CDR2 YSLEER. Trimming took off 4 bases at V and 0 bases at J, with 19 bases between the two ends. CDR3 sequence: CASSPVIGAPSSYNEQFF. As DNA, the CDR3 is TGCGCCAGCAGCCCCGTTATCGGGGCCCCGAGCTCCTACAATGAGCAGTTCTTC.

This chain connects TRBV2 to TRBJ1-4; D uncertain. The V end lost 5 bases, the J end lost 15 bases, and 13 bases lay between the germline ends. This CDR3 spans 11 amino acids. CDR1 SNHLY and CDR2 FYNNEI come from the germline V gene. The CDR3: CASSLTLEVFF. The CDR3 coding sequence is TGTGCCAGCAGTTTGACACTCGAGGTGTTTTTT.

This chain links TRBV21-1 with TRBJ2-4. TRBV21-1 is designated a pseudogene. The CDR3 runs to 15 residues. The DNA for the CDR3 is TGTGCCAGCAGCAAAGTCTCCGAAGCCAAAAACATTCAGTACTTC. This translates into CASSKVSEAKNIQYF.

This clone was found once. The rearrangement joins TRBV10-3 to TRBJ2-1; 9 nucleotides line up with TRBD1. Germline V gives CDR1 ENHRY, CDR2 SYGVKD. Losses at the gene ends were 11 bases for V and 10 bases for J; bases not matched to a gene: 21. There are 16 residues in the CDR3. The CDR3: CAARGTGTTPDGEQFF. DNA for the CDR3: TGTGCCGCCAGGGGGACAGGGACCACCCCTGATGGGGAGCAGTTCTTC.

V gene TRBV7-8 combines with J gene TRBJ2-7, with a tentative D call TRBD1 (6 bases). CDR3 length equals 12 residues. V lost 5 bases to trimming and J lost 2 bases, with 7 bases between them. CDR1 and CDR2 (germline): SGHVS, FQNEAQ. CDR3 residues: CASSQGTYEQYF. The CDR3 coding sequence is TGTGCCAGCAGCCAGGGGACCTACGAGCAGTACTTC.

The V call is TRBV5-6, the J call TRBJ1-2, with a tentative D call TRBD1 (5 bases). Per the germline V gene, CDR1 is SGHDT and CDR2 is YYEEEE. V lost 5 bases to trimming and J lost 8 bases, with 10 bases between them. This CDR3 is 11 amino acids long. DNA of the CDR3: TGTGCCAGCAGGAGGGGCTTGGGCTACACCTTC. Protein product: CASRRGLGYTF.

The J gene is TRBJ1-1, the V gene TRBV6-5; no definite D call. This CDR3 region has 14 residues. V gave up 7 bases and J gave up 4 bases, with 16 bases separating them. Germline V lookup: CDR1 MNHEY, CDR2 SVGAGI. CDR3 bases: TGTGCCAGCAATTCGGGTAACTGGGGCACTGAAGCTTTCTTT. Protein: CASNSGNWGTEAFF.

V is TRBV27 and J is TRBJ2-2, with 10 bases identical to TRBD1. The J segment lost 4 bases and the V segment lost 6 bases, leaving 8 bases of the junction unmatched. The CDR3 covers 16 residues. In germline, CDR1 is MNHEY, CDR2 SMNVEV (reference sequence). The CDR3 region has the DNA TGTGCCAGCAGCCCTGACGGGACAGGGGCCACCGGGGAGCTGTTTTTT. Translation: CASSPDGTGATGELFF.

The chain uses TRBV19 and TRBJ1-1, with 7 bases matching TRBD1. Germline trimming cut 6 bases from V and 1 base from J; bases unmatched to any gene: 5. Germline assignment: CDR1 LNHDA and CDR2 SQIVND (reference sequence). This CDR3 comprises 14 residues. CDR3 sequence (DNA): TGTGCCAGTAGCAGGGGGGCGGCGAACACTGAAGCTTTCTTT. Translating gives CASSRGAANTEAFF. Supplemented by reference TRBV19 and TRBJ1-1, the full variable domain reads DGGITQSPKYLFRKEGQNVTLSCEQNLNHDAMYWYRQDPGQGLRLIYYSQIVNDFQKGDIAEGYSVSREKKESFPLTVTSAQKNPTAFYLCASSRGAANTEAFFGQGTRLTVV.

The chain links TRBV7-9 to TRBJ2-5, with 7 positions matching TRBD1. Germline V gene data show CDR1 as SEHNR and CDR2 as FQNEAQ (reference sequence). This CDR3 spans 14 amino acids. Trimming removed 5 bases from V and 3 bases from J; junction bases left unmatched: 6. CDR3 nucleotide sequence: TGTGCCAGCAGCATTACCGGGACAGAAGAGACCCAGTACTTC. Translation: CASSITGTEETQYF.

The rearrangement uses TRBV6-6 and TRBJ1-2; D remains ambiguous. This CDR3 spans 12 amino acids. CDR1 is MNHNY, CDR2 SVGAGI, per germline (reference sequence). Trimming cost V 7 bases and J 5 bases, with 11 bases left between them. CDR3 DNA: TGTGCCAGCACCCAGAAACTTTATGGCTACACCTTC. The encoded protein is CASTQKLYGYTF.

The chain carries TRBV29-1 and TRBJ1-1, with no clear D. The CDR3 contains 13 residues. Germline V lookup: CDR1 SQVTM, CDR2 ANQGSEA. V was clipped by 1 base and J by 2 bases, with 8 bases between them. The chain's CDR3 is CSVEGQLNTEAFF. The CDR3 nucleotides are TGCAGCGTTGAAGGGCAACTAAACACTGAAGCTTTCTTT.

V gene TRBV6-5 combines with J gene TRBJ1-2; D is possibly TRBD1 (5 bases). The ends were cut back, 4 bases at V and 2 bases at J, with 8 bases in the middle. Germline V gives CDR1 MNHEY, CDR2 SVGAGI. This CDR3 spans 13 amino acids. The CDR3 coding sequence is TGTGCCAGCAGTTCAGGGTACAACTATGGCTACACCTTC. Protein: CASSSGYNYGYTF.

This clone was picked up one time. The V and J genes are TRBV7-9 and TRBJ1-1, with 8 bases lining up with TRBD1. The CDR3 spans 14 residues. V shed 6 bases and J 5 bases; nucleotides not matched to a gene: 8. Germline V CDR1 and CDR2: SEHNR, FQNEAQ (reference sequence). CDR3 in amino acids: CASSLTGAETEAFF. Here the CDR3 DNA reads TGTGCCAGCAGTTTGACAGGGGCTGAGACTGAAGCTTTCTTT.

This chain links TRBV11-2 with TRBJ1-3; D is undetermined. Trimming took off 7 bases at V and 9 bases at J, with 16 bases between the two ends. CDR3 size: 13 residues. Germline V CDR1 and CDR2: SGHAT, FQNNGV. Here the CDR3 DNA reads TGTGCCAGCACCCAGGTCCGAGGTAGCACCATATATTTT. It encodes CASTQVRGSTIYF.

The V and J genes are TRBV5-1 and TRBJ2-3; D is perhaps TRBD1 (7 bases). The CDR3 consists of 17 residues. Trimming cost V 0 bases and J 0 bases, with 14 bases left between them. The germline CDR1 and CDR2 sequences are SGHRS and YFSETQ. CDR3: CASSLDSAGQSTDTQYF. In DNA form, the CDR3 reads TGCGCCAGCAGCTTGGATTCCGCGGGACAGAGCACAGATACGCAGTATTTT.

The rearrangement uses TRBV6-6 and TRBJ2-3, with TRBD2 matching 8 bases. Germline V gene lookup returns CDR1 MNHNY and CDR2 SVGAGI (reference sequence). V gave up 7 bases and J gave up 4 bases; unmatched junction bases: 13. CDR3 length: 16 residues. The DNA for the CDR3 is TGTGCCAGCAATCTACCGGGGGGGGGCCAGCCAGATACGCAGTATTTT. The encoded protein is CASNLPGGGQPDTQYF.

The rearrangement joins TRBV13 to TRBJ2-2; no clear D gene. Trimming removed 3 bases from V and 1 base from J, with 15 bases in between. CDR3 size: 17 residues. Germline CDR1 PRHDT, CDR2 FYEKMQ (reference sequence). CDR3 in DNA: TGTGCCAGCAGCTTTATAGATCTAACCCTGAACACCGGGGAGCTGTTTTTT. Translated, it gives CASSFIDLTLNTGELFF.

The V call is TRBV18, the J call TRBJ1-3, with TRBD1 matching 7 bases. The germline CDR1 and CDR2 sequences are KGHSH and LQKENI. The CDR3 totals 15 residues. V lost 3 bases, J lost 1 base, and 3 bases stayed unmatched. Here the CDR3 reads CASSPWDSSGNTIYF. The CDR3 DNA reads TGTGCCAGCTCACCCTGGGACAGTTCTGGAAACACCATATATTTT.

The V and J genes are TRBV9 and TRBJ1-5; D uncertain. V was shortened by 0 bases and J by 6 bases, with 4 bases between the two germline ends. CDR3 length: 12 residues. CDR1 and CDR2 (germline): SGDLS, YYNGEE. CDR3 bases: TGTGCCAGCAGCGTAGGGGCTCAGCCCCAGCATTTT. Protein: CASSVGAQPQHF.